The 32 T cell receptor beta chains reported below all come from one sample, sequenced in a study of PD-L1 blockade in urothelial cancer. Repertoires were generated with immunoSEQ multiplex PCR, while TCRdb's copy carries only in-frame clones and drops some. The sample carries fewer than 100,000 clones, just under 85% recorded once. Time point described: pretreatment peripheral blood. The source material was PBMCs, sampled around atezolizumab (anti-PD-L1) treatment. The receptors were gathered from a man in his forties or fifties with urothelial cancer.

A few counts support this clone. This sequence joins TRBV28 and TRBJ1-5; TRBD1 might be the D (6 bases). V was pared by 3 bases and J by 3 bases, with 9 bases between. Germline CDR1 and CDR2: MDHEN and SYDVKM. This CDR3 has 14 residues. The CDR3, as DNA: TGTGCCAGCAGTTTGGGACAAGTCAATCAGCCCCAGCATTTT. Translating it yields CASSLGQVNQPQHF.

The chain recombines TRBV28 with TRBJ1-1; D is uncertain. Germline-derived CDR1 and CDR2 are MDHEN and SYDVKM. V lost 5 bases and J lost 1, with 2 bases in between. The CDR3 runs 11 residues. CDR3 protein: CASSRNTEAFF. The CDR3 nucleotides read TGTGCCAGCAGTCGGAACACTGAAGCTTTCTTT.

The CDR3 protein is CARSYKRRDQETQYF. Written as DNA, the CDR3 is TGTGCCAGAAGCTACAAGCGACGGGACCAAGAGACCCAGTACTTC. J is TRBJ2-5 and V is TRBV5-3; no definite D call. TRBV5-3 is an ORF, with its function uncertain. The CDR3 loop spans 15 amino acids. The germline V and J ends were trimmed by 3 bases and 0 bases, with 12 bases remaining between them.

V and J are TRBV30 and TRBJ2-7, with D maybe TRBD2 (6 bases). The CDR3 covers 13 residues. V was shortened by 7 bases and J by 6 bases, with 19 bases between the two germline ends. CDR1 is GTSNPN and CDR2 is SVGIG in the germline V gene (reference sequence). In nucleotides, the CDR3 is TGTGCCTTGGGGGGACCCCTTGACCCCGAGCAGTACTTC. Translating it yields CALGGPLDPEQYF. Based on the CDR3 plus reference TRBV30 and TRBJ2-7, the full variable domain is SQTIHQWPATLVQPVGSPLSLECTVEGTSNPNLYWYRQAAGRGLQLLFYSVGIGQISSEVPQNLSASRPQDRQFILSSKKLLLSDSGFYLCALGGPLDPEQYFGPGTRLTVT.

The rearrangement uses TRBV5-6 and TRBJ1-4; D unresolved. CDR3 length: 15 residues. Trimming took off 4 bases at V and 2 bases at J, with 12 bases between the two ends. Germline V gene sequence: CDR1 SGHDT, CDR2 YYEEEE. The CDR3 DNA reads TGTGCCAGCAGCGCTATCGGGTACACTAATGAAAAACTGTTTTTT. Its translation is CASSAIGYTNEKLFF.

V gene TRBV19 combines with J gene TRBJ2-2; tentatively, D is TRBD1 (5 bases). V dropped 0 bases and J dropped 4 bases, with 9 bases sitting between them. This CDR3 region has 15 residues. Germline V lookup: CDR1 LNHDA, CDR2 SQIVND (reference sequence). CDR3 loop: CASSIEAGPTGELFF. In DNA form, the CDR3 reads TGTGCCAGTAGTATAGAAGCAGGGCCCACCGGGGAGCTGTTTTTT.

The J gene is TRBJ2-3, the V gene TRBV27, with D possibly being TRBD1 (5 bases). CDR1 is MNHEY and CDR2 is SMNVEV in the germline V gene (reference sequence). V was trimmed by 4 bases and J by 0 bases, leaving 14 bases between them. This CDR3 comprises 16 residues. The CDR3 sequence: CASSSTGRRSTDTQYF. CDR3 sequence (DNA): TGTGCCAGCAGTTCAACAGGTCGGCGGAGCACAGATACGCAGTATTTT.

V is TRBV5-1 and J is TRBJ2-1, with D possibly being TRBD2 (6 bases). CDR1 is SGHRS, CDR2 YFSETQ, per germline. This CDR3 contains 15 residues. V dropped 3 bases and J dropped 2 bases, with 12 bases sitting between them. The CDR3 DNA reads TGCGCCAGCAGCTCTGGTAGCGGTCCCTACAATGAGCAGTTCTTC. Encoded protein: CASSSGSGPYNEQFF.

Only a few counts were recorded for this clone. The chain employs TRBV4-1 and TRBJ1-5, with D tentatively TRBD1 (5 bases). This CDR3 has 13 residues. With 4 bases removed from V and 5 bases from J, the gap between germline ends came to 9 bases. CDR1 is MGHRA and CDR2 is YSYEKL in the germline V gene. The CDR3 spells CASSPTGHQPQHF. Here the CDR3 DNA reads TGCGCCAGCAGCCCAACAGGTCATCAGCCCCAGCATTTT.

The table lists this clone with a count of one. The chain carries TRBV7-3 and TRBJ2-1; 9 bases align to TRBD2. CDR3 length: 15 amino acids. V trimming: 1 base; J trimming: 2 bases; junction bases outside the gene matches: 0. Germline CDR1 is SGHTA and CDR2 is FQGTGA. CDR3 nucleotide sequence: TGTGCCAGCAGCTTAAGACTAGCGGCCTACAATGAGCAGTTCTTC. It encodes CASSLRLAAYNEQFF.

The chain combines TRBV28 with TRBJ2-2; D is ambiguous. V was pared by 4 bases and J by 7 bases, with 19 bases between. Germline CDR1 and CDR2: MDHEN and SYDVKM. CDR3 size: 16 residues. The CDR3 nucleotides read TGTGCCAGCAGTTATTTCCCGGCGGCGGCCCTCGGGGAGCTGTTTTTT. Encoded protein: CASSYFPAAALGELFF.

J is TRBJ1-1 and V is TRBV19, with D perhaps TRBD1 (5 bases). CDR1 is LNHDA, CDR2 SQIVND, per germline (reference sequence). Trimming pared 5 bases from V and 3 bases from J, leaving 10 bases between. This CDR3 spans 13 amino acids. This CDR3 is CASSPPGYTEAFF. The CDR3, as DNA: TGTGCCAGTAGTCCCCCAGGGTACACTGAAGCTTTCTTT.

This clone was counted at least ten times. This chain connects TRBV5-1 to TRBJ2-2; D not resolved. V was trimmed by 1 base and J by 4 bases, leaving 8 bases between them. Looked up from germline, CDR1 is SGHRS and CDR2 is YFSETQ. The CDR3 loop spans 14 amino acids. CDR3 DNA: TGCGCCAGCAGCTTGACCGACACCACCGGGGAGCTGTTTTTT. Translation gives CASSLTDTTGELFF.

The rearrangement links TRBV7-8 to TRBJ1-4; D not certain. This CDR3 comprises 12 residues. V lost 5 bases to trimming and J lost 8 bases, with 9 bases between them. Per the germline V gene, CDR1 is SGHVS and CDR2 is FQNEAQ. CDR3: CASSPGEEKLFF. The CDR3 coding sequence is TGTGCCAGCAGCCCCGGGGAAGAAAAACTGTTTTTT.

The genes are TRBV18 and TRBJ2-7; tentatively, D is TRBD1 (5 bases). The CDR3 loop spans 14 amino acids. Germline-derived CDR1 and CDR2 are KGHSH and LQKENI. V shed 2 bases and J shed 3 bases, with 11 bases lying between them. The CDR3 protein is CASSPTGGDYEQYF. CDR3 in DNA: TGTGCCAGCTCACCAACAGGTGGGGACTACGAGCAGTACTTC.

The gene calls are TRBV5-1 and TRBJ2-3; D is unclear. The germline CDR1 and CDR2 sequences are SGHRS and YFSETQ. The CDR3 spans 14 residues. V gave up 0 bases and J gave up 3 bases, with 8 bases separating them. CDR3 sequence reads: CASSLAGGTDTQYF. CDR3 sequence (DNA): TGCGCCAGCAGCTTGGCAGGTGGGACAGATACGCAGTATTTT.

V gene TRBV7-2 combines with J gene TRBJ2-5; the D is unclear. The V end lost 5 bases, the J end lost 1 base, and 11 bases lay between the germline ends. CDR3 length: 14 residues. Germline V gene lookup returns CDR1 SGHTA and CDR2 FQGNSA. The DNA for the CDR3 is TGTGCCAGCAGCCGGCGGCCCTCCCAAGAGACCCAGTACTTC. Its translation is CASSRRPSQETQYF.

This clone was seen only a few times. The chain is built from TRBV27 and TRBJ1-2; unclear D gene. V lost 9 bases, J lost 8 bases, and 7 bases lay in between. The germline CDR1 and CDR2 sequences are MNHEY and SMNVEV (reference sequence). The CDR3 contains 9 residues. The DNA for the CDR3 is TGTGCCAGGGCGGGCGGCTACACCTTC. This sequence encodes CARAGGYTF.

J is TRBJ2-1 and V is TRBV11-2; no clear D gene. There are 14 residues in the CDR3. V was shortened by 5 bases and J by 8 bases, with 16 bases between the two germline ends. Germline V lookup: CDR1 SGHAT, CDR2 FQNNGV. The CDR3, as DNA: TGTGCCAGCAGCGGCTCGCGCGGTAAGCATGAGCAGTTCTTC. Translation: CASSGSRGKHEQFF.

The chain couples TRBV5-4 to TRBJ1-2; a weak D match, TRBD1 (6 bases). Looked up from germline, CDR1 is SGHNT and CDR2 is YYREEE (reference sequence). V lost 2 bases and J 6 bases, leaving 14 bases between the germline ends. CDR3 length equals 14 residues. This chain's CDR3 is CASSLKGRGNGYTF. The CDR3, as DNA: TGTGCCAGCAGCTTAAAAGGCAGGGGAAATGGCTACACCTTC.

CDR3 amino acids: CAWSLGGEQFF. The CDR3 DNA reads as TGTGCCTGGAGCCTAGGAGGTGAGCAGTTCTTC. J is TRBJ2-1 and V is TRBV30; possibly TRBD2 for D (5 bases). The CDR3 covers 11 residues. From germline, CDR1 is GTSNPN and CDR2 SVGIG (reference sequence). Trimming pared 3 bases from V and 9 bases from J, leaving 9 bases between.

V is TRBV6-6 and J is TRBJ1-1; D is possibly TRBD1 (6 bases). The CDR3 is made up of 13 amino acids. With 7 bases removed from V and 7 bases from J, the gap between germline ends came to 16 bases. In germline, CDR1 is MNHNY, CDR2 SVGAGI (reference sequence). CDR3 bases: TGTGCCAGCACTCCGGGGCCCAGGGGTGAAGCTTTCTTT. Protein product: CASTPGPRGEAFF.

The J gene is TRBJ2-1, the V gene TRBV11-2; 9 nucleotides match TRBD2. Germline trimming cut 4 bases from V and 9 bases from J; bases unmatched to any gene: 10. Germline CDR1 SGHAT, CDR2 FQNNGV. The CDR3 sequence is 15 residues long. The CDR3 DNA reads TGTGCCAGCAGCTACGGCGGGAGGGGTACGGTTGAGCAGTTCTTC. Protein product: CASSYGGRGTVEQFF.

The rearrangement joins TRBV6-5 to TRBJ2-7, with 8 bases aligning to TRBD1. With V trimmed by 2 bases and J by 3 bases, 9 bases remained unmatched. The CDR3 is 16 residues long. Germline lookup yields CDR1 MNHEY and CDR2 SVGAGI. The CDR3: CASSYTRTGLNYEQYF. CDR3 DNA: TGTGCCAGCAGTTACACGCGGACAGGGCTGAACTACGAGCAGTACTTC.

The rearrangement joins TRBV9 to TRBJ2-3, with 7 bases aligning to TRBD2. Germline values: CDR1 SGDLS, CDR2 YYNGEE. The CDR3 totals 14 residues. Unmatched junction bases numbered 5, after V lost 5 bases and J lost 2 bases. The CDR3 loop reads CASSLAEPTDTQYF. The CDR3 DNA reads as TGTGCCAGCAGTCTAGCGGAACCCACAGATACGCAGTATTTT.

V and J are TRBV19 and TRBJ1-2; 8 positions match TRBD1. The CDR3 is 15 amino acids. CDR1 is LNHDA and CDR2 is SQIVND in the germline V gene (reference sequence). V was clipped by 9 bases and J by 4 bases; unmatched bases: 13. The CDR3 DNA sequence: TGTGCCAGCGGGACAGGTAGAATCTACGCCTATGGCTACACCTTC. Protein sequence: CASGTGRIYAYGYTF.

This chain links TRBV27 with TRBJ2-7; 8 bases are a match to TRBD2. The germline CDR1 and CDR2 sequences are MNHEY and SMNVEV (reference sequence). The V segment lost 2 bases and the J segment 3 bases; nucleotides outside the gene matches: 3. The CDR3 loop spans 14 amino acids. CDR3: CASSLRAGGYEQYF. CDR3 nucleotide sequence: TGTGCCAGCAGTTTAAGGGCGGGAGGCTACGAGCAGTACTTC.

J is TRBJ2-3 and V is TRBV28, with TRBD2 identical over 7 bases. Trimming at V came to 6 bases and at J to 2 bases, leaving 8 bases not matched to a gene. Germline V gene data show CDR1 as MDHEN and CDR2 as SYDVKM. The CDR3 sequence is 15 residues long. CDR3 protein: CASSPGGSFTDTQYF. CDR3 DNA: TGTGCCAGCAGCCCCGGGGGGTCCTTCACAGATACGCAGTATTTT.

This clone appeared a few times. The rearrangement links TRBV5-1 to TRBJ2-1, with 11 bases fitting TRBD2. Germline-derived CDR1 and CDR2 are SGHRS and YFSETQ. There are 14 residues in the CDR3. J gave up 7 bases and V 4 bases, and 4 bases lay outside the gene matches. The CDR3 DNA is TGCGCCAGCAGCACTAGCGGGAGTATAAATGAGCAGTTCTTC. It translates to CASSTSGSINEQFF.

The genes are TRBV21-1 and TRBJ1-1. TRBV21-1 corresponds to a pseudogene. The CDR3 loop spans 14 amino acids. The CDR3 loop reads CASIHKPLGSAAFF. In DNA form, the CDR3 reads TGTGCCAGCATCCACAAACCGCTCGGCAGCGCAGCTTTCTTT.

This clone was detected a few times. The J gene is TRBJ1-1, the V gene TRBV29-1, with 7 positions matching TRBD1. Losses at the gene ends were 7 bases for V and 6 bases for J; bases not matched to a gene: 8. Germline V gene sequence: CDR1 SQVTM, CDR2 ANQGSEA. CDR3 size: 12 residues. CDR3 in amino acids: CSAGDRAAEAFF. CDR3 DNA sequence: TGCAGCGCCGGGGACAGAGCGGCTGAAGCTTTCTTT.

The chain recombines TRBV9 with TRBJ2-2; D might be TRBD1 (6 bases). CDR3 size: 17 residues. CDR1 and CDR2 from the germline V gene are SGDLS and YYNGEE. Trimming cost V 0 bases and J 7 bases, with 19 bases left between them. DNA for the CDR3: TGTGCCAGCAGCGTAGTAGCCCCCTTCCAGGGGATCGGGGAGCTGTTTTTT. Protein sequence: CASSVVAPFQGIGELFF. Filled out from reference TRBV9 and TRBJ2-2, the complete variable domain reads DSGVTQTPKHLITATGQRVTLRCSPRSGDLSVYWYQQSLDQGLQFLIQYYNGEERAKGNILERFSAQQFPDLHSELNLSSLELGDSALYFCASSVVAPFQGIGELFFGEGSRLTVL.